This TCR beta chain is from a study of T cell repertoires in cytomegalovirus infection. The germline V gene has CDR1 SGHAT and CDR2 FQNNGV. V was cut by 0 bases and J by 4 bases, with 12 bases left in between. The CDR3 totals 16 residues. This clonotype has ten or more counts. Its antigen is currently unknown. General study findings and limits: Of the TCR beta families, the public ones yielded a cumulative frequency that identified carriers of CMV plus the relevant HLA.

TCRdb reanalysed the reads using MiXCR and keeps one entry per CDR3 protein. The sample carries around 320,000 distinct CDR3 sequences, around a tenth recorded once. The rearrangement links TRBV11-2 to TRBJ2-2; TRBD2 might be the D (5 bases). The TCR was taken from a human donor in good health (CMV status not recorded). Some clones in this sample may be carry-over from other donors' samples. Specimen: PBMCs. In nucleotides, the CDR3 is TGTGCCAGCAGCTTAGAAGCGGCCTGGGGCACCGGGGAGCTGTTTTTT. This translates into CASSLEAAWGTGELFF.